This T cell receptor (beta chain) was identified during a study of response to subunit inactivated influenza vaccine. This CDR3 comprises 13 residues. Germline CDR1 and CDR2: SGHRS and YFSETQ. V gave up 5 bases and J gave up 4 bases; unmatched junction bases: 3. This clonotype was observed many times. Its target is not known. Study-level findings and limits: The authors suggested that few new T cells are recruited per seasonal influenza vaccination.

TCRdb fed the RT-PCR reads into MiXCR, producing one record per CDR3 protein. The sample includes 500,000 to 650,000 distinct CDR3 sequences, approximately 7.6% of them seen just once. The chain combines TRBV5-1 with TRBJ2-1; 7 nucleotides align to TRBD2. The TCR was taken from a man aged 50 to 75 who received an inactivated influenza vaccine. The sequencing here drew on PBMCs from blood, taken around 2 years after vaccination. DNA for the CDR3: TGCGCCAGCAGGCTAGCGGTTTACAATGAGCAGTTCTTC. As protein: CASRLAVYNEQFF.